Sequencing of this TCR beta chain was carried out in a study of CD8 T cells in Susac syndrome. RNA in amounts of roughly 0.5 to 1 ug was reverse transcribed with random hexamers. TCRdb itself ran the immunoSEQ multiplex PCR reads through MiXCR, one entry per CDR3 protein. Of 250,000 to 300,000 distinct CDR3 sequences listed, over 75% are singletons. V gave up 3 bases and J gave up 1 base, with 13 bases separating them. The CDR3 extends over 15 amino acids. From blood CD8+ and CD4+ T cells, the TCR beta chain was sequenced. The TCR sequence derives from a human donor with multiple sclerosis. The chain employs TRBV12-3 or TRBV12-4 and TRBJ2-7, with D possibly TRBD2 on 6 matching bases. Input material: CD8+ T cells from PBMCs. This chain's CDR3 is CASSLAGIPSYEQYF. CDR3 in DNA: TGTGCCAGCAGTTTGGCGGGAATACCGTCCTACGAGCAGTACTTC.